These 18 T cell receptor beta chains share one sample of origin, sequenced in a study of blood T cell repertoires in COVID-19. Measured with immunoSEQ multiplex PCR; TCRdb has only the in-frame clones, and not every one. The sample yields approximately 250,000 clones, roughly four fifths seen once. Source material: PBMCs or T cells enriched from blood (not recorded which). The receptors come from a man aged 25 to 45 with acute COVID-19.

V and J are TRBV5-1 and TRBJ2-1, with 9 bases fitting TRBD2. The germline V gene encodes CDR1 SGHRS and CDR2 YFSETQ. The CDR3 extends over 15 amino acids. J lost 12 bases, V lost 4 bases, and 14 bases had no gene match. The CDR3 DNA sequence: TGCGCCAGCAGCCAGCTAGCGGGGCCCCCCGCCGGGCAGTTCTTC. It encodes CASSQLAGPPAGQFF.

The gene calls are TRBV19 and TRBJ2-2; 11 bases map to TRBD2. With 5 bases clipped from V and 7 bases from J, the junction kept 6 bases outside the gene matches. Germline V gene data show CDR1 as LNHDA and CDR2 as SQIVND (reference sequence). The CDR3 extends over 15 amino acids. The CDR3, as DNA: TGTGCCAGTAGTTCGACTAGCGGGGTTCTCGGGGAGCTGTTTTTT. Translation: CASSSTSGVLGELFF.

The rearrangement joins TRBV14 to TRBJ1-3; 8 bases are shared with TRBD1. The V gene's germline CDR1 is SGHDN and CDR2 FVKESK. Losses at the gene ends were 0 bases for V and 4 bases for J; bases not matched to a gene: 8. The length of the CDR3 is 17 residues. The CDR3 DNA reads as TGTGCCAGCAGCCAAGATCAGTCAGGGGGCGAGGGAAACACCATATATTTT. Encoded protein: CASSQDQSGGEGNTIYF.

The chain is built from TRBV28 and TRBJ2-5, with D perhaps TRBD2 (6 bases). V was pared by 8 bases and J by 5 bases, with 15 bases between. CDR1 MDHEN and CDR2 SYDVKM come from the germline V gene. The CDR3 sequence is 13 residues long. The CDR3 is CASQYAGRETQYF. CDR3 DNA sequence: TGTGCCAGCCAGTACGCGGGGAGGGAGACCCAGTACTTC.

The chain uses TRBV12-3 or TRBV12-4 and TRBJ2-7, with D possibly TRBD2 on 5 matching bases. CDR3 length: 13 residues. The V and J ends lost 6 bases and 4 bases respectively, with 13 bases between them. The CDR3 sequence: CASSIGGPYEQYV. DNA for the CDR3: TGTGCCAGCAGCATTGGAGGTCCGTACGAGCAGTACGTC.

This clone was counted between two and nine times. This chain joins TRBV5-5 and TRBJ1-5, with 11 bases aligning to TRBD1. The CDR3 contains 16 residues. V was clipped by 4 bases and J by 5 bases; unmatched bases: 8. CDR1 and CDR2 (germline): SGHKS, YYEKEE (reference sequence). This chain's CDR3 is CASSRSPGQGDQPQHF. The CDR3 DNA reads as TGTGCCAGCAGCCGATCACCGGGACAGGGGGATCAGCCCCAGCATTTT.

The chain uses TRBV6-1 and TRBJ1-6; D is undetermined. This CDR3 is built from 18 residues. V shed 2 bases and J shed 0 bases, with 14 bases lying between them. Germline V CDR1 and CDR2: MNHNS, SASEGT. CDR3 amino acids: CASSEFGPTRSYNSPLHF. CDR3 coding DNA: TGTGCCAGCAGTGAATTTGGGCCTACCCGCTCCTATAATTCACCCCTCCACTTT.

The V gene is TRBV5-4, the J gene TRBJ1-2; perhaps TRBD1 as D (5 bases). V was clipped by 2 bases and J by 11 bases, with 16 bases between them. Germline V gene lookup returns CDR1 SGHNT and CDR2 YYREEE (reference sequence). The CDR3 has 13 amino acids. Here the CDR3 DNA reads TGTGCCAGCAGCTTACAGGCCGGGGGAGGTTACACCTTC. This translates into CASSLQAGGGYTF.

V usage is TRBV11-3 and J usage is TRBJ2-3; D is perhaps TRBD2 (6 bases). This CDR3 comprises 15 residues. Germline lookup yields CDR1 SGHNT and CDR2 YENEEA. Trimming stripped 5 bases from V and 3 bases from J, with 15 bases between. The CDR3 DNA follows: TGTGCCAGCAGCGCCCTGGGGAGCGGGACAGATACGCAGTATTTT. This sequence encodes CASSALGSGTDTQYF.

The sample holds one count of this clone. The chain couples TRBV5-4 to TRBJ2-3; 10 bases agree with TRBD1. From germline, CDR1 is SGHNT and CDR2 YYREEE (reference sequence). The V gene end was trimmed by 0 bases and the J gene end by 8 bases; junction bases not matched to a gene: 6. The CDR3 loop spans 15 amino acids. CDR3 DNA sequence: TGTGCCAGCAGCTTGGCCGGGACAGGGGAGAGTACGCAGTATTTT. Its translation: CASSLAGTGESTQYF. The variable domain in full, with the rest retrieved from reference TRBV5-4 and TRBJ2-3, is ETGVTQSPTHLIKTRGQQVTLRCSSQSGHNTVSWYQQALGQGPQFIFQYYREEENGRGNFPPRFSGLQFPNYSSELNVNALELDDSALYLCASSLAGTGESTQYFGPGTRLTVL.

V and J are TRBV29-1 and TRBJ1-2, with 8 bases matching TRBD1. V lost 7 bases and J lost 9; bases outside the gene matches: 13. The germline CDR1 and CDR2 sequences are SQVTM and ANQGSEA. The CDR3 totals 13 residues. Here the CDR3 DNA reads TGCAGCGCATTAGAAGGACAGGGAGCAAGCTACACCTTC. Its protein is CSALEGQGASYTF.

Worth noting for this clone: Other nucleotide sequences from this sample produce the same CDR3. The chain combines TRBV27 with TRBJ1-5, with 7 positions matching TRBD1. V dropped 3 bases and J dropped 2; count of bases not matched to a gene: 1. Germline V gene data show CDR1 as MNHEY and CDR2 as SMNVEV (reference sequence). This CDR3 has 14 residues. DNA for the CDR3: TGTGCCAGCAGTTTGGGGACAGGCAATCAGCCCCAGCATTTT. Protein sequence: CASSLGTGNQPQHF.

The sample holds one count of this clone. The chain uses TRBV11-2 and TRBJ2-1, with 8 bases matching TRBD2. The V and J ends lost 2 bases and 6 bases, in that order; junction bases with no gene match: 9. This CDR3 is 16 amino acids long. Germline-derived CDR1 and CDR2 are SGHAT and FQNNGV. In nucleotides, the CDR3 is TGTGCCAGCAGCTTACAAGTACTAGCGGCTTCCAATGAGCAGTTCTTC. Translated: CASSLQVLAASNEQFF.

This chain joins TRBV30 and TRBJ2-5, with D hard to call. V shed 8 bases and J shed 0 bases, with 13 bases lying between them. The germline CDR1 and CDR2 sequences are GTSNPN and SVGIG (reference sequence). The CDR3 is made up of 13 amino acids. Here the CDR3 reads CAHNQENQETQYF. In DNA form, the CDR3 reads TGTGCCCATAATCAGGAAAACCAAGAGACCCAGTACTTC.

The rearrangement joins TRBV5-1 to TRBJ1-3, with TRBD1 as a possible D gene (5 bases). Trimming shortened V by 0 bases and J by 0 bases, and 10 bases separated the two germline ends. CDR3 length: 16 residues. Germline CDR1 reads SGHRS; CDR2 reads YFSETQ. The CDR3 loop is CASSLGWGSSGNTIYF. The DNA for the CDR3 is TGCGCCAGCAGCTTGGGGTGGGGCAGCTCTGGAAACACCATATATTTT.

This chain uses TRBV7-9 with TRBJ2-3; perhaps TRBD2 as D (5 bases). This CDR3 is built from 14 residues. Trimming pared 3 bases from V and 6 bases from J, leaving 13 bases between. Germline V gene sequence: CDR1 SEHNR, CDR2 FQNEAQ (reference sequence). In DNA form, the CDR3 reads TGTGCCAGCAGCTTCGGACTTCCTTCTGATACGCAGTATTTT. Translating it yields CASSFGLPSDTQYF.

The chain recombines TRBV7-8 with TRBJ1-2, with D possibly TRBD1 on 6 matching bases. Trimming removed 9 bases from V and 0 bases from J, with 14 bases in between. Germline V gene lookup returns CDR1 SGHVS and CDR2 FQNEAQ. The CDR3 extends over 14 amino acids. CDR3 in amino acids: CASSTGTTNYGYTF. The CDR3 DNA reads TGTGCCAGTTCTACCGGGACAACTAACTATGGCTACACCTTC.

The chain combines TRBV4-2 with TRBJ1-6; TRBD1 matches at 9 bases. CDR3 length: 15 amino acids. V trimming: 4 bases; J trimming: 10 bases; junction bases outside the gene matches: 8. CDR1 and CDR2 (germline): LGHNA, YNFKEQ. This CDR3 reads CASSRNRGLESPLHF. CDR3 DNA sequence: TGTGCCAGCAGCCGGAACAGGGGGCTCGAGTCACCCCTCCACTTT.